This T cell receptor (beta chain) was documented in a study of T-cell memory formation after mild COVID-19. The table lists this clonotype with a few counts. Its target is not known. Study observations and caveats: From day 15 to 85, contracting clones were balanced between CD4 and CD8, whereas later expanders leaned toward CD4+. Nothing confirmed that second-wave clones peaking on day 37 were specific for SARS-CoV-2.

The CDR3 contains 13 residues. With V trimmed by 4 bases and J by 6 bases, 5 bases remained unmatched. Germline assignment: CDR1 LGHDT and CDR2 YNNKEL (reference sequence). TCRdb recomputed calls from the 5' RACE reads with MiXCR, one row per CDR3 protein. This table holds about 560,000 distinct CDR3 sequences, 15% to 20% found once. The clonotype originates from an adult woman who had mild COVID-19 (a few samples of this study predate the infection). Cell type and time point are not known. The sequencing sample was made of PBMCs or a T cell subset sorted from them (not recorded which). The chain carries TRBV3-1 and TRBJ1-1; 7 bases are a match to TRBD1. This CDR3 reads CASSPTGSAEAFF. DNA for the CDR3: TGTGCCAGCAGCCCGACAGGGAGCGCTGAAGCTTTCTTT.